These 28 T cell receptor beta chains share one sample of origin, sequenced in a study. TCRdb re-called the RT-PCR reads with MiXCR, one entry per CDR3 protein. In the table there are about 700,000 distinct CDR3 sequences, about 14% of which are singletons. Material: memory CD4+ T cells from blood. These receptors originate from a female donor in good health, serving as a healthy control.

The V and J genes are TRBV7-2 and TRBJ2-7, with 7 nucleotides matching TRBD2. V shed 5 bases, J shed 4 bases, and the junction held 14 bases outside the gene matches. The length of the CDR3 is 16 residues. Germline assignment: CDR1 SGHTA and CDR2 FQGNSA. CDR3 protein: CASSPNGGAGVYEQYF. The CDR3 bases are TGTGCCAGCAGCCCAAATGGCGGGGCGGGAGTTTACGAGCAGTACTTC.

This clonotype has just a few counts. V and J are TRBV20-1 and TRBJ2-5; either TRBD1 or TRBD2 may fit D (5 bases each). The V and J ends lost 0 bases and 2 bases respectively, with 13 bases between them. Germline CDR1 and CDR2: DFQATT and SNEGSKA (reference sequence). This CDR3 spans 15 amino acids. The CDR3 protein is CSARDNGREQETQYF. The CDR3 DNA follows: TGCAGTGCTAGAGATAATGGCAGGGAGCAAGAGACCCAGTACTTC.

Many counts were recorded for this clonotype. V gene TRBV6-5 combines with J gene TRBJ2-1; possible D gene TRBD2, 6 bases. The CDR3 has 14 residues. Germline loops: CDR1 MNHEY, CDR2 SVGAGI. The V and J ends lost 6 bases and 2 bases respectively, with 11 bases between them. Written as DNA, the CDR3 is TGTGCCAGCAGGGGTCCTAGCGCCTACAATGAGCAGTTCTTC. Translation: CASRGPSAYNEQFF.

This clonotype was found many times. The chain couples TRBV20-1 to TRBJ1-1; 11 nucleotides match TRBD1. CDR1 DFQATT and CDR2 SNEGSKA come from the germline V gene (reference sequence). The CDR3 has 15 amino acids. After removal of 0 bases from V and 4 bases from J, the junction contained 4 bases not matched to a gene. The chain's CDR3 is CSARDQGTGGTEAFF. For the CDR3, the DNA is TGCAGTGCTAGAGATCAAGGGACAGGGGGCACTGAAGCTTTCTTT.

This clonotype was seen a handful of times. Written as DNA, the CDR3 is TGTGCCTGGAGTCCGGGACTAGCGGGAGGGCTGGATGAGCAGTTCTTC. Protein sequence: CAWSPGLAGGLDEQFF. This sequence joins TRBV30 and TRBJ2-1; 16 bases are shared with TRBD2. The trim removed 2 bases at V and 8 bases at J, leaving 6 bases unmatched. The CDR3 spans 16 residues. CDR1 GTSNPN and CDR2 SVGIG come from the germline V gene (reference sequence).

The chain joins TRBV7-9 to TRBJ2-3; the D is unclear. The CDR3 spans 13 residues. The V end was cut by 8 bases, the J end by 2 bases, with 11 bases between. Germline lookup yields CDR1 SEHNR and CDR2 FQNEAQ (reference sequence). The CDR3 is CASGQSSTDTQYF. The CDR3 bases are TGTGCCAGCGGCCAATCTTCCACAGATACGCAGTATTTT.

There are many counts of this clonotype. The chain couples TRBV6-2 or TRBV6-3 to TRBJ2-3; 7 bases are shared with TRBD2. J was trimmed by 0 bases and V by 8 bases; bases with no gene match: 5. The germline gives CDR1 MNHEY, CDR2 SVGEGT. This CDR3 has 14 amino acids. The CDR3 nucleotides are TGTGCCAGCTTCCGTAGCGGGAGCACAGATACGCAGTATTTT. Translated, it gives CASFRSGSTDTQYF.

V is TRBV6-5 and J is TRBJ2-1; 7 bases line up with TRBD2. The CDR3 covers 18 residues. Germline CDR1 is MNHEY and CDR2 is SVGAGI. V lost 5 bases and J lost 5; bases outside the gene matches: 18. The CDR3 nucleotides read TGTGCCAGCAGTCCGAATGGTGTGCGGGAGTCCTTAAACAATGAGCAGTTCTTC. Residues: CASSPNGVRESLNNEQFF.

The rearrangement links TRBV20-1 to TRBJ2-3; no reliable D call. The ends were cut back, 5 bases at V and 2 bases at J, with 17 bases in the middle. From germline, CDR1 is DFQATT and CDR2 SNEGSKA (reference sequence). The CDR3 sequence is 15 residues long. The CDR3 coding sequence is TGCAGTGCTCTAAGTTTACACACCTTCACAGATACGCAGTATTTT. The encoded protein is CSALSLHTFTDTQYF.

Ten or more counts support this clonotype. The J gene is TRBJ2-3, the V gene TRBV7-2; unclear D gene. The CDR3 runs 13 residues. Germline V gene sequence: CDR1 SGHTA, CDR2 FQGNSA. The V end lost 3 bases, the J end lost 5 bases, and 9 bases lay between the germline ends. CDR3 bases: TGTGCCAGCAGCTTGGTCGGTGTAGATACGCAGTATTTT. Translated: CASSLVGVDTQYF.

This chain links TRBV12-3 or TRBV12-4 with TRBJ2-6, with 9 bases identical to TRBD1. CDR3 length: 19 residues. J was trimmed by 3 bases and V by 5 bases; bases with no gene match: 14. The CDR3 coding sequence is TGTGCCAGCAGTCCCCTTTGGAGGACAGGGGCTTATGGGGCCAACGTCCTGACTTTC. It is translated as CASSPLWRTGAYGANVLTF.

The table lists this clonotype with a few counts. The chain has TRBV6-6 and TRBJ2-3, with 8 bases matching TRBD1. CDR1 is MNHNY, CDR2 SVGAGI, per germline (reference sequence). The V and J ends lost 2 bases and 4 bases, in that order; junction bases with no gene match: 5. The CDR3 sequence is 15 residues long. Written as DNA, the CDR3 is TGTGCCAGCAGTTACCGGACAGGGTCCGCAGATACGCAGTATTTT. This gives the protein CASSYRTGSADTQYF.

The chain employs TRBV7-2 and TRBJ1-6, with TRBD1 as a possible D gene (5 bases). CDR3 length: 15 amino acids. Per germline, CDR1 SGHTA and CDR2 FQGNSA. V gave up 1 base and J gave up 7 bases, with 11 bases separating them. Written as DNA, the CDR3 is TGTGCCAGCAGCTTAGAGGGGACGGTGAATTCACCCCTCCACTTT. Its translation is CASSLEGTVNSPLHF.

The V call is TRBV27, the J call TRBJ1-5, with D unresolved. Trimming stripped 3 bases from V and 6 bases from J, with 12 bases between. CDR1 and CDR2 (germline): MNHEY, SMNVEV (reference sequence). This CDR3 is 14 amino acids long. The CDR3 reads CASSFSGFGQPQHF. The CDR3 coding sequence is TGTGCCAGCAGTTTTTCGGGTTTCGGTCAGCCCCAGCATTTT.

This clonotype turned up a few times. V is TRBV7-2 and J is TRBJ2-7, with TRBD2 matching 10 bases. After removal of 5 bases from V and 2 bases from J, the junction contained 12 bases not matched to a gene. Germline-derived CDR1 and CDR2 are SGHTA and FQGNSA. The CDR3 length is 17 residues. The CDR3 DNA reads TGTGCCAGCAGCCTTGTCCCGGGACTAGCGAATGCCTACGAGCAGTACTTC. This encodes CASSLVPGLANAYEQYF.

This clonotype was seen more than once but under ten times. This chain joins TRBV28 and TRBJ2-7; unclear D gene. The germline CDR1 and CDR2 sequences are MDHEN and SYDVKM. This CDR3 region has 15 residues. V lost 2 bases to trimming and J lost 4 bases, with 15 bases between them. The CDR3: CASSLGVTAGYEQYF. CDR3 DNA sequence: TGTGCCAGCAGTTTAGGAGTGACGGCAGGATACGAGCAGTACTTC.

CDR3 loop: CASSDLYNEQFF. The DNA of the CDR3 is TGTGCCAGCAGTGACTTATACAATGAGCAGTTCTTC. The chain is built from TRBV2 and TRBJ2-1, with D unclear. This CDR3 spans 12 amino acids. The germline CDR1 and CDR2 sequences are SNHLY and FYNNEI. Trimming pared 3 bases from V and 4 bases from J, leaving 4 bases between.

This clonotype was observed at least ten times. The V call is TRBV5-1, the J call TRBJ2-1, with 7 positions matching TRBD2. Germline loops: CDR1 SGHRS, CDR2 YFSETQ. This CDR3 has 14 residues. V lost 4 bases to trimming and J lost 8 bases; unmatched junction nucleotides: 9. DNA for the CDR3: TGCGCCAGCAGCCCGGGGACTATCCTCCATGAGCAGTTCTTC. The encoded protein is CASSPGTILHEQFF.

The V call is TRBV5-1, the J call TRBJ2-7; D remains ambiguous. This CDR3 is 14 amino acids long. Deletions cut 0 bases from V and 5 bases from J, with 12 bases between. Germline V lookup: CDR1 SGHRS, CDR2 YFSETQ. The chain's CDR3 is CASSLAGVIDEQYF. CDR3 DNA sequence: TGCGCCAGCAGCTTGGCCGGAGTCATCGACGAGCAGTACTTC.

About this clonotype: Being one base from a much bigger clone, this may be a read error. The genes are TRBV5-1 and TRBJ2-7; TRBD1 is a possible D gene (5 bases). V shed 2 bases and J shed 2 bases, with 14 bases lying between them. Germline lookup yields CDR1 SGHRS and CDR2 YFSETQ. The CDR3 sequence is 15 residues long. CDR3: CASSFLAQGTYEQYF. The DNA for the CDR3 is TGCGCCAGCAGCTTCCTGGCCCAGGGCACCTACGAGCAGTACTTC.

The chain links TRBV24-1 to TRBJ2-1; no clear D gene. The CDR3 has 11 residues. The germline V and J ends were trimmed by 9 bases and 3 bases, with 5 bases remaining between them. Germline lookup yields CDR1 KGHDR and CDR2 SFDVKD. In nucleotides, the CDR3 is TGTGCCACCGGGCTCTACAATGAGCAGTTCTTC. Its translation is CATGLYNEQFF.

The chain employs TRBV7-3 and TRBJ2-7, with no clear D. CDR3 length: 13 amino acids. Germline V gene data show CDR1 as SGHTA and CDR2 as FQGTGA. The V end lost 1 base, the J end lost 3 bases, and 7 bases lay between the germline ends. CDR3 sequence reads: CASSLMDGYEQYF. The CDR3, as DNA: TGTGCCAGCAGCTTAATGGACGGCTACGAGCAGTACTTC.

The chain has TRBV20-1 and TRBJ1-1; unclear D gene. V dropped 7 bases and J dropped 7 bases, with 19 bases sitting between them. This CDR3 region has 13 residues. In germline, CDR1 is DFQATT, CDR2 SNEGSKA (reference sequence). The CDR3 sequence is CSGESGLHLEAFF. CDR3 sequence (DNA): TGCAGTGGGGAGAGCGGGTTACACCTTGAAGCTTTCTTT.

Only a few counts were recorded for this clonotype. The genes are TRBV24-1 and TRBJ1-1, with unresolved D. This CDR3 is built from 14 residues. Germline V gives CDR1 KGHDR, CDR2 SFDVKD. Trimming removed 5 bases from V and 3 bases from J, with 12 bases in between. CDR3 DNA: TGTGCCACCAGTGGGTCGGCCGGGGACACTGAAGCTTTCTTT. As protein: CATSGSAGDTEAFF.

V is TRBV18 and J is TRBJ2-3; D is uncertain. The CDR3 covers 15 residues. Germline lookup yields CDR1 KGHSH and CDR2 LQKENI. The germline V and J ends were trimmed by 2 bases and 1 base, with 10 bases remaining between them. The chain's CDR3 is CASSPSPAGTDTQYF. CDR3 DNA: TGTGCCAGCTCACCATCCCCGGCCGGCACAGATACGCAGTATTTT.

This clonotype occurred a few times. J is TRBJ1-5 and V is TRBV4-3, with D unclear. The germline V and J ends were trimmed by 3 bases and 4 bases, with 16 bases remaining between them. The CDR3 spans 16 residues. The germline V gene encodes CDR1 LGHNA and CDR2 YSLEER. The CDR3 is CASSHLLGGRNQPQHF. CDR3 nucleotide sequence: TGCGCCAGCAGCCATCTGTTAGGTGGACGGAATCAGCCCCAGCATTTT.

The chain employs TRBV6-6 and TRBJ2-2; D gene uncertain. Trimming pared 6 bases from V and 5 bases from J, leaving 13 bases between. This CDR3 has 14 residues. In germline, CDR1 is MNHNY, CDR2 SVGAGI (reference sequence). The CDR3 sequence: CASSLDWGTGELFF. CDR3 DNA sequence: TGTGCCAGCAGCCTCGACTGGGGAACCGGGGAGCTGTTTTTT.

The rearrangement uses TRBV12-3 or TRBV12-4 and TRBJ2-6; 12 nucleotides align to TRBD1. V was clipped by 2 bases and J by 1 base; unmatched bases: 6. CDR3 size: 19 residues. The CDR3 protein is CASSLRGTGGSSGANVLTF. CDR3 DNA: TGTGCCAGCAGTTTAAGGGGGACAGGGGGCTCTTCTGGGGCCAACGTCCTGACTTTC.